Included here is one T cell receptor beta chain sequence, with context. Generated by immunoSEQ multiplex PCR, the TCRdb table keeps only in-frame clones and is missing some. There are some 390,000 clones in the sample; over 75% occur only once, and 0.9% to 1.2% lies in the top ten. This entry comes from a study of blood T cell repertoires in COVID-19. Study-wide background: Material from acute and convalescent COVID-19 was sourced from the United States, Italy and Spain.

The cohort comprised adults aged 18 to 89 years residing in approximately 22 US areas. Germline CDR1 SGHTA, CDR2 FQGNSA. This CDR3 has 14 residues. Trimming cost V 5 bases and J 6 bases, with 17 bases left between them. The TCR sequence derives from a man aged 25-40 years who had recovered from COVID-19. The chain links TRBV7-2 to TRBJ2-7; a weak D match, TRBD2 (5 bases). Sequenced sample: PBMCs or T cells enriched from blood (not recorded which). The CDR3 sequence is CASSNQVSGVEQYF. CDR3 in DNA: TGTGCCAGCAGCAACCAGGTATCCGGGGTCGAGCAGTACTTC.